This T cell receptor (beta chain) was captured in a study of blood T cells in healthy people across ages. The use of a sample-barcoded 5' primer and a J-beta primer mix characterized a second PCR of about 7 to 12 cycles. One entry per CDR3 protein results from TCRdb running MiXCR on the 5' RACE reads. The sample has 550,000 to 750,000 distinct CDR3 sequences, 20% to 25% seen once; the top ten hold 3.5% to 4%. CDR1 is SGHVS and CDR2 is FQNEAQ in the germline V gene. Trimming stripped 5 bases from V and 2 bases from J, with 15 bases between. The CDR3 totals 16 residues. Each sample provided at least 5.5 micrograms of extracted total RNA.

The chain joins TRBV7-8 to TRBJ2-2; tentatively, D is TRBD1 or TRBD2 (5 bases each). The specimen was blood. This receptor was identified in a man aged 65 to 79 in good health. In DNA form, the CDR3 reads TGTGCCAGCAGCAAGCCCCCGGGACGAAACACCGGGGAGCTGTTTTTT. Its protein product is CASSKPPGRNTGELFF.